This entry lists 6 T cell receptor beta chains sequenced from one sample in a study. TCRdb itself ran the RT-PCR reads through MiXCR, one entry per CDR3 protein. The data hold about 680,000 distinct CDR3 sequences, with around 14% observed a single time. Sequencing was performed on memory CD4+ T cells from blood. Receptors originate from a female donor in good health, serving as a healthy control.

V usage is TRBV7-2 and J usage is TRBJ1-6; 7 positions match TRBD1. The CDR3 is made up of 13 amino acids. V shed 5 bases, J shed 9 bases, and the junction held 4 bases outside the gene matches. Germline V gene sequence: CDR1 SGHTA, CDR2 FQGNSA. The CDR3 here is CASSVTGVSPLHF. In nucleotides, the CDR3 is TGTGCCAGCAGCGTCACAGGGGTTTCACCCCTCCACTTT.

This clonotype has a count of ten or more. The CDR3 DNA follows: TGTGCCAGCAGCTACCAGGGTACCCACGAGCAGTACTTC. This encodes CASSYQGTHEQYF. V usage is TRBV7-9 and J usage is TRBJ2-7; tentative D call: TRBD1 (5 bases). Between the trimmed V and J ends, which lost 4 bases and 5 bases, there was a span of 12 bases. The germline CDR1 and CDR2 sequences are SEHNR and FQNEAQ (reference sequence). The CDR3 runs to 13 residues.

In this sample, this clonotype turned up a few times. CDR3 DNA: TGTGCCAGCAGGAGACAGGGGGGTGGTTACGAGCAGTACTTC. Encoded protein: CASRRQGGGYEQYF. The chain couples TRBV28 to TRBJ2-7; TRBD1 matches 9 bases. The CDR3 runs 14 residues. Trimming cost V 6 bases and J 4 bases; bases outside gene matches: 7. Germline V gene lookup returns CDR1 MDHEN and CDR2 SYDVKM.

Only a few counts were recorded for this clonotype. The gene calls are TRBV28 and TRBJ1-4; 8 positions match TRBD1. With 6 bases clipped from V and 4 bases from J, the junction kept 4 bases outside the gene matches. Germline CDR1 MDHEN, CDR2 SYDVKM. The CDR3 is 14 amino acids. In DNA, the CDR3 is TGTGCCAGCAGGAGGACAGGGTTTAATGAAAAACTGTTTTTT. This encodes CASRRTGFNEKLFF.

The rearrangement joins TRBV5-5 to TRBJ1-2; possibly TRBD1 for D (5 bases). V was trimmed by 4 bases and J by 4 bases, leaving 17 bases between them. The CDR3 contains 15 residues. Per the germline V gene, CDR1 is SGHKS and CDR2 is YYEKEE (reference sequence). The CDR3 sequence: CASSPDGGSGYGYTF. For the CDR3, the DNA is TGTGCCAGCAGCCCCGACGGGGGGTCGGGCTATGGCTACACCTTC.

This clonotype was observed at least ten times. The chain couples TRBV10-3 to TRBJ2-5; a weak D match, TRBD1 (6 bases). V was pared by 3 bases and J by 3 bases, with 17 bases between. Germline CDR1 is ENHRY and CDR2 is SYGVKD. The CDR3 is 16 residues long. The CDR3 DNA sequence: TGTGCCATCAGTGACTTGAGATTGGGGGCCAAAGAGACCCAGTACTTC. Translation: CAISDLRLGAKETQYF.